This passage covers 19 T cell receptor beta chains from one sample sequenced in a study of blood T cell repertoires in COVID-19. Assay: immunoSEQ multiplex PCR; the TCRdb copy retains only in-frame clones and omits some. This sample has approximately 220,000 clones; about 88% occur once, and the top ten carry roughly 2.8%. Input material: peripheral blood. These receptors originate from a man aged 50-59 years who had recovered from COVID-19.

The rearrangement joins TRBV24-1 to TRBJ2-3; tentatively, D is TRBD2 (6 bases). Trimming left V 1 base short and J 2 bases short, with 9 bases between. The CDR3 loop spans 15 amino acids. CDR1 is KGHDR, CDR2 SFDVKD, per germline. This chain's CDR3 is CATSDFSGPTDTQYF. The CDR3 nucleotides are TGTGCCACCAGTGATTTTAGCGGCCCCACAGATACGCAGTATTTT.

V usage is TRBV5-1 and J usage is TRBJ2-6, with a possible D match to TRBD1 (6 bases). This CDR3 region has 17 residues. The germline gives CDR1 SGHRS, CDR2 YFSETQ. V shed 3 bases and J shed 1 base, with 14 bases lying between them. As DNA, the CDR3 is TGCGCCAGCAGCTCCCGGCAGGGGAGATCTGGGGCCAACGTCCTGACTTTC. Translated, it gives CASSSRQGRSGANVLTF.

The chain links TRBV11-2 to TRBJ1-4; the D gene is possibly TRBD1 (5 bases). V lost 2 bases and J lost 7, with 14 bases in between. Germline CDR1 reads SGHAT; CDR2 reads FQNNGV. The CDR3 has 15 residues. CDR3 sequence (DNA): TGTGCCAGCAGCTTAACGGCAGGGTACGGTGAAAAACTGTTTTTT. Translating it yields CASSLTAGYGEKLFF. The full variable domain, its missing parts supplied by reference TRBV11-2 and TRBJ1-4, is EAGVAQSPRYKIIEKRQSVAFWCNPISGHATLYWYQQILGQGPKLLIQFQNNGVVDDSQLPKDRFSAERLKGVDSTLKIQPAKLEDSAVYLCASSLTAGYGEKLFFGSGTQLSVL.

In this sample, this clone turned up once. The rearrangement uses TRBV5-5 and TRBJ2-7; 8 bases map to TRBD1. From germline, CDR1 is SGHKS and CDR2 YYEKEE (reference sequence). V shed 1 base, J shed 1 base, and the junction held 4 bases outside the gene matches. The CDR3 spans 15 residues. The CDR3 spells CASSLLTGGSYEQYF. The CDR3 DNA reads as TGTGCCAGCAGCTTGTTAACAGGGGGTTCCTACGAGCAGTACTTC.

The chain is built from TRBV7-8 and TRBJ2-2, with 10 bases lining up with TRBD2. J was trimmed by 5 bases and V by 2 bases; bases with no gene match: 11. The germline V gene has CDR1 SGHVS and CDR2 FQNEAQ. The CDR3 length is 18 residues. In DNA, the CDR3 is TGTGCCAGCAGCTTATATGCGCTAGCGGGAGCTCAGACCGGGGAGCTGTTTTTT. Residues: CASSLYALAGAQTGELFF. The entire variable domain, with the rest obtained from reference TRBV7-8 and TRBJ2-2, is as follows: GAGVSQSPRYKVAKRGQDVALRCDPISGHVSLFWYQQALGQGPEFLTYFQNEAQLDKSGLPSDRFFAERPEGSVSTLKIQRTQQEDSAVYLCASSLYALAGAQTGELFFGEGSRLTVL.

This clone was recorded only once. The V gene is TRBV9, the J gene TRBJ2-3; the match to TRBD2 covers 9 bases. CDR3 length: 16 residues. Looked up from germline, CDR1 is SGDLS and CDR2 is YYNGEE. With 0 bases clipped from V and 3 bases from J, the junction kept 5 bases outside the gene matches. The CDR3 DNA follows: TGTGCCAGCAGCGTAGGTGTTAGCGGGAGAACAGATACGCAGTATTTT. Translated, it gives CASSVGVSGRTDTQYF.

The CDR3 region is CASSFGQNTEAFF. CDR3 sequence (DNA): TGCGCCAGCAGCTTCGGACAGAACACTGAAGCTTTCTTT. The gene calls are TRBV5-1 and TRBJ1-1; the D gene is possibly TRBD1 (5 bases). The CDR3 has 13 residues. Germline V gives CDR1 SGHRS, CDR2 YFSETQ. V gave up 2 bases and J gave up 1 base, with 6 bases separating them.

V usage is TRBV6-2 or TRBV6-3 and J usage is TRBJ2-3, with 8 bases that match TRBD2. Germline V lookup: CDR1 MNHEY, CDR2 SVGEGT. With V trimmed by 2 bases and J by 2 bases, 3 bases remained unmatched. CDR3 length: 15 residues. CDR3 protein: CASSYPTSATDTQYF. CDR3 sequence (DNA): TGTGCCAGCAGTTACCCGACTAGCGCCACAGATACGCAGTATTTT.

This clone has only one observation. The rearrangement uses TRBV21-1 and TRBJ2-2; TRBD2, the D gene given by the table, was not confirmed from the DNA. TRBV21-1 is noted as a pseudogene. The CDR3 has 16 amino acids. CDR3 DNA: TGTGCCAGCAGCAAAAGCTTCGCCCTGCCCACCGGGGAGCTGTTTTTT. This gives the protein CASSKSFALPTGELFF.

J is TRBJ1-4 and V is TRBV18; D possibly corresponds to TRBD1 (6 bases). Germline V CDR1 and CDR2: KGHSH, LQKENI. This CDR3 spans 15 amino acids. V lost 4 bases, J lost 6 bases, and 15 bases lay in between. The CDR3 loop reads CASSLTGLRDEKLFF. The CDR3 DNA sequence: TGTGCCAGCTCACTCACAGGGCTCCGGGATGAAAAACTGTTTTTT.

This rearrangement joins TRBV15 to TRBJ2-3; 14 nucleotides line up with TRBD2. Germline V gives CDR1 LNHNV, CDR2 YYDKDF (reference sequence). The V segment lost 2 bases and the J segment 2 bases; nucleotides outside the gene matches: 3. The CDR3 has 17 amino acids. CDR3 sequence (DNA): TGTGCCACCAGCAGACGGACTAGCGGGAGGTACACAGATACGCAGTATTTT. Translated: CATSRRTSGRYTDTQYF.

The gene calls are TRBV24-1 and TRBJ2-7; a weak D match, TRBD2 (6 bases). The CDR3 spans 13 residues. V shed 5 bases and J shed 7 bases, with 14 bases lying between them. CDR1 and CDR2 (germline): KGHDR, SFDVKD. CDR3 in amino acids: CATSVGTAGEQYF. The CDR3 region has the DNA TGTGCCACCAGTGTCGGGACTGCCGGAGAGCAGTACTTC.

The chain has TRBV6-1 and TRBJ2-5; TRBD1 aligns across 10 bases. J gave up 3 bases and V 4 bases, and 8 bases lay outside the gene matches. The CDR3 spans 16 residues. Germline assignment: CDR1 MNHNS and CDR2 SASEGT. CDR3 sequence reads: CASSAPSTGGKETQYF. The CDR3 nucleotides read TGTGCCAGCAGTGCTCCCTCGACAGGGGGCAAAGAGACCCAGTACTTC.

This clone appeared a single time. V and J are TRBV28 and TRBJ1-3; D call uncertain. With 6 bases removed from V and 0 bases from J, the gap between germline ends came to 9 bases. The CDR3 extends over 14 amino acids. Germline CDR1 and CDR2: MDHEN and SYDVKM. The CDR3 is CASRTHSSGNTIYF. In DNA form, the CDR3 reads TGTGCCAGCAGAACCCATAGCTCTGGAAACACCATATATTTT.

In nucleotides, the CDR3 is TGCAGCGTTGCGGGAGGGCCGAGTGAGCAGTTCTTC. It translates to CSVAGGPSEQFF. This rearrangement joins TRBV29-1 to TRBJ2-1; TRBD2 aligns across 8 bases. The V gene's germline CDR1 is SQVTM and CDR2 ANQGSEA. The CDR3 has 12 amino acids. V shed 4 bases, J shed 9 bases, and the junction held 5 bases outside the gene matches.

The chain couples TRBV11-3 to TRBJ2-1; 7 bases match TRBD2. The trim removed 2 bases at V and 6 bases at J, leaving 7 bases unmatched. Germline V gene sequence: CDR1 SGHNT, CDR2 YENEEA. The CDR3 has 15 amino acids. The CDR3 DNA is TGTGCCAGCAGCTTAAGTCTAGCGGTCCCCAATGAGCAGTTCTTC. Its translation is CASSLSLAVPNEQFF.

CDR3 sequence: CASSKRTVNTEAFF. The CDR3 nucleotides are TGTGCCAGCAGCAAAAGGACAGTGAACACTGAAGCTTTCTTT. The gene calls are TRBV9 and TRBJ1-1; TRBD1 is a possible D gene (6 bases). Germline CDR1 and CDR2: SGDLS and YYNGEE. Trimming left V 4 bases short and J 0 bases short, with 10 bases between. The CDR3 has 14 amino acids.

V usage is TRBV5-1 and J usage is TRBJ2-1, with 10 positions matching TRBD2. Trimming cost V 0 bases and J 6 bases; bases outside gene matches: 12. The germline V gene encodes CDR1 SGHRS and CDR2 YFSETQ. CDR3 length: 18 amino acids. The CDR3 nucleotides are TGCGCCAGCAGCTTGGTCCCTAGCGGGAGCAACCGTTTCAATGAGCAGTTCTTC. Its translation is CASSLVPSGSNRFNEQFF. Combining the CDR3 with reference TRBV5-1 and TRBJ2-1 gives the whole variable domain KAGVTQTPRYLIKTRGQQVTLSCSPISGHRSVSWYQQTPGQGLQFLFEYFSETQRNKGNFPGRFSGRQFSNSRSEMNVSTLELGDSALYLCASSLVPSGSNRFNEQFFGPGTRLTVL.

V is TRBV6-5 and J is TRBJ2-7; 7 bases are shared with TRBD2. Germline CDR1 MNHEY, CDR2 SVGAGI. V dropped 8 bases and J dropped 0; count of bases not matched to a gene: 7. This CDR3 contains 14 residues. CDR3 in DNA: TGTGCCAGCGGACGGGAGGCGGGCTCCTACGAGCAGTACTTC. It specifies CASGREAGSYEQYF.